This TCR beta chain stems from a study of shared clonotypes between healthy human individuals. Study-wide results and caveats: Expectations were that clonotype sharing among donors would be affected by sequencing depth.

This was a deep-level run. Method: immunoSEQ multiplex PCR; TCRdb's copy keeps in-frame clones and lacks some. The sample has approximately 740,000 clones, around 74% seen once; the top ten hold under 2%. As for this clone: The target antigen is unknown.

The CDR3 runs to 15 residues. Germline CDR1 is SGHNT and CDR2 is YYREEE (reference sequence). The ends lost 0 bases at V and 6 bases at J; junction bases unmatched: 3. Sequenced input: memory CD4+ T cells sorted from blood. As for subset: CD45RA-negative fraction. The chain recombines TRBV5-4 with TRBJ2-3, with 11 bases aligning to TRBD2. This sequence was found in a woman in her 30s in good health. CDR3 residues: CASSLASSGRDTQYF. The CDR3 DNA is TGTGCCAGCAGCTTGGCTTCTAGCGGGAGGGATACGCAGTATTTT. Based on the CDR3 plus reference TRBV5-4 and TRBJ2-3, the full variable domain is ETGVTQSPTHLIKTRGQQVTLRCSSQSGHNTVSWYQQALGQGPQFIFQYYREEENGRGNFPPRFSGLQFPNYSSELNVNALELDDSALYLCASSLASSGRDTQYFGPGTRLTVL.